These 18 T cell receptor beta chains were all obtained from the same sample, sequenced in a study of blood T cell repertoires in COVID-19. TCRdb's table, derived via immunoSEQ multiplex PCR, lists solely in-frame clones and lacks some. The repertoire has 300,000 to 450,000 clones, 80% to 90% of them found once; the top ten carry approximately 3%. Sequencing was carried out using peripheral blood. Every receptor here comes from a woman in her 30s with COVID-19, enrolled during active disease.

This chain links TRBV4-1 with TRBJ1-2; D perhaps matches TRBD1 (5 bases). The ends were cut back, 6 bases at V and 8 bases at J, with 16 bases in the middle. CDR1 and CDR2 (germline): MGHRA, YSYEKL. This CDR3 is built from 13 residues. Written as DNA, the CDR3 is TGCGCCAGCAGTTGGACGGGGGTAGAGGGCTACACCTTC. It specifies CASSWTGVEGYTF.

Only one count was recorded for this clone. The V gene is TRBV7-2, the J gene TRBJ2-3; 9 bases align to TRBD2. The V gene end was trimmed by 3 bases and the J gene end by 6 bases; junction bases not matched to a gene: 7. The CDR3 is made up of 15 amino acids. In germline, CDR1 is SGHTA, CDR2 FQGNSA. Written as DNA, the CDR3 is TGTGCCAGCAGCTTTTCGGGCGGGAGGGGGGATACGCAGTATTTT. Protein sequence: CASSFSGGRGDTQYF.

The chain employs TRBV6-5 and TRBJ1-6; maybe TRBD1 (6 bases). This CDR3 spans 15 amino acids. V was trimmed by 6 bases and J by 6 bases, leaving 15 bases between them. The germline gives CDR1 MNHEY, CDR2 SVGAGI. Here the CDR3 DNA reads TGTGCCAGCAGGTCGGGGACACTAGTTAATTCACCCCTCCACTTT. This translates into CASRSGTLVNSPLHF.

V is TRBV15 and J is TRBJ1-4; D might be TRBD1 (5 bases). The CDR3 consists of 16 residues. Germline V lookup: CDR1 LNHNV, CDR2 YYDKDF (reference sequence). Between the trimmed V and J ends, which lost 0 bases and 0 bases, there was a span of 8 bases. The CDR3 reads CATSRDQGTTNEKLFF. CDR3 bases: TGTGCCACCAGCAGAGATCAGGGAACAACTAATGAAAAACTGTTTTTT.

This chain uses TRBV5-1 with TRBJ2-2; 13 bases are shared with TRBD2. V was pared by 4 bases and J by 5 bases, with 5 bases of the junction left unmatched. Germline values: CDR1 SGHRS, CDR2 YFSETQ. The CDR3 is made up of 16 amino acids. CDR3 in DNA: TGCGCCAGCAGCAGAGGACTAGCGGGGGATACCGGGGAGCTGTTTTTT. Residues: CASSRGLAGDTGELFF.

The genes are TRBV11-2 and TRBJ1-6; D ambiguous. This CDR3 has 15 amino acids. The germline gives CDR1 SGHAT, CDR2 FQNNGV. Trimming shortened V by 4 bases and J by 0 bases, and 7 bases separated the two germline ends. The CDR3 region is CASSSPGSYNSPLHF. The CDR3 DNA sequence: TGTGCCAGCAGCTCCCCCGGCTCCTATAATTCACCCCTCCACTTT. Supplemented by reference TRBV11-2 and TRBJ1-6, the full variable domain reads EAGVAQSPRYKIIEKRQSVAFWCNPISGHATLYWYQQILGQGPKLLIQFQNNGVVDDSQLPKDRFSAERLKGVDSTLKIQPAKLEDSAVYLCASSSPGSYNSPLHFGNGTRLTVT.

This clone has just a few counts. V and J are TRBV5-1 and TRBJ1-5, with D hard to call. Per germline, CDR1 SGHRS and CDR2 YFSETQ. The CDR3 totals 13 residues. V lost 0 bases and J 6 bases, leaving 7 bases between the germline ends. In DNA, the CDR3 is TGCGCCAGCAGCTTGGCAATCGGTCAGCCCCAGCATTTT. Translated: CASSLAIGQPQHF. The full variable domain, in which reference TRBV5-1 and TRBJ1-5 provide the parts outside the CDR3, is KAGVTQTPRYLIKTRGQQVTLSCSPISGHRSVSWYQQTPGQGLQFLFEYFSETQRNKGNFPGRFSGRQFSNSRSEMNVSTLELGDSALYLCASSLAIGQPQHFGDGTRLSIL.

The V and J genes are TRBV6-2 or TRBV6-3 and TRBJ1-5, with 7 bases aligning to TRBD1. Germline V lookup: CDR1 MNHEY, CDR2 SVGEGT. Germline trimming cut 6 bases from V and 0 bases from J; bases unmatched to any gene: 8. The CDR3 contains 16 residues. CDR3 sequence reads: CASSANRGYSNQPQHF. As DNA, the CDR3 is TGTGCCAGCAGCGCAAACAGGGGTTATAGCAATCAGCCCCAGCATTTT.

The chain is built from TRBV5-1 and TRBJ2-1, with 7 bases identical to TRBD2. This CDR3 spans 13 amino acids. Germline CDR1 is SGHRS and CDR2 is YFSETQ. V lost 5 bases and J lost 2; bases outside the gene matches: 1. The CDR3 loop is CASSAGAYNEQFF. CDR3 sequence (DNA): TGCGCCAGCAGTGCGGGGGCCTACAATGAGCAGTTCTTC.

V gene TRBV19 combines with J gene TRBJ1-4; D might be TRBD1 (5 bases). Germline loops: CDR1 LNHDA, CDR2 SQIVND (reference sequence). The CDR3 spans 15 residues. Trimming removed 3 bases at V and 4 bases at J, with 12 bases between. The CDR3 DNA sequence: TGTGCCAGTAGTATGGGGACGGGGGTTAATGAAAAACTGTTTTTT. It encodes CASSMGTGVNEKLFF. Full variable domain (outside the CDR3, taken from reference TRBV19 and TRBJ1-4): DGGITQSPKYLFRKEGQNVTLSCEQNLNHDAMYWYRQDPGQGLRLIYYSQIVNDFQKGDIAEGYSVSREKKESFPLTVTSAQKNPTAFYLCASSMGTGVNEKLFFGSGTQLSVL.

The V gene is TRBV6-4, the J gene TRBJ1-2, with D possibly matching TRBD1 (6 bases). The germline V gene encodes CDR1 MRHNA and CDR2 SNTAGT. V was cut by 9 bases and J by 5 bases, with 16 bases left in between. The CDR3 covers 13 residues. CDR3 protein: CASLQGNPYGYTF. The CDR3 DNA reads TGTGCCAGTCTACAGGGTAACCCTTATGGCTACACCTTC.

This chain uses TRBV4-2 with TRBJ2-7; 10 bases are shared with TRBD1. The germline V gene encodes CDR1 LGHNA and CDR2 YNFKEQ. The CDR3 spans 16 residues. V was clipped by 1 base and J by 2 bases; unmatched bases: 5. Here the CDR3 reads CASSQGGQGLTYEQYF. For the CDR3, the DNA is TGTGCCAGCAGCCAAGGGGGACAGGGGCTGACCTACGAGCAGTACTTC.

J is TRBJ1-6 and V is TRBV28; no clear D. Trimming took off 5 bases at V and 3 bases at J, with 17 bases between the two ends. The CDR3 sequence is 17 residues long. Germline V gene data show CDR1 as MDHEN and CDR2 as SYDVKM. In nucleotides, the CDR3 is TGTGCCAGCAGTCCCACCCCCCGGCGGCACTATAATTCACCCCTCCACTTT. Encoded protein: CASSPTPRRHYNSPLHF.

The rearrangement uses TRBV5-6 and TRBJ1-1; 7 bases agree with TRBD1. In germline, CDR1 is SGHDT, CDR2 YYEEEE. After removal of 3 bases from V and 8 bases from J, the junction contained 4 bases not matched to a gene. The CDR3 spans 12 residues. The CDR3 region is CASSSGTAEAFF. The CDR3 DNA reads TGTGCCAGCAGCTCTGGGACAGCCGAAGCTTTCTTT.

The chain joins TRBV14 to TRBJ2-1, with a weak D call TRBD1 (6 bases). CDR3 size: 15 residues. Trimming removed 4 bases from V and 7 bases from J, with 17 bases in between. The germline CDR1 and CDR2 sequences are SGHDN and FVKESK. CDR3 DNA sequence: TGTGCCAGCAGCCCGCGCGACAGGTTCGGGAATGAGCAGTTCTTC. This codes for CASSPRDRFGNEQFF.

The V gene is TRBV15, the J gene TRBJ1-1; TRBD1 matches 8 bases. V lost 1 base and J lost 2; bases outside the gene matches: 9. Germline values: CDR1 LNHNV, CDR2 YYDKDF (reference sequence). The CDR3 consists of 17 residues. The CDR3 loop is CATSRGGLTGANTEAFF. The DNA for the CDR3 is TGTGCCACCAGCAGAGGGGGGTTGACAGGGGCCAACACTGAAGCTTTCTTT.

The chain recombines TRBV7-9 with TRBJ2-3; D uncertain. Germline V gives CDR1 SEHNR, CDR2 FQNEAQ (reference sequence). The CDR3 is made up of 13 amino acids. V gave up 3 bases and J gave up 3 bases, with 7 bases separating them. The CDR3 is CASSFEYTDTQYF. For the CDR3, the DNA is TGTGCCAGCAGCTTCGAGTATACAGATACGCAGTATTTT. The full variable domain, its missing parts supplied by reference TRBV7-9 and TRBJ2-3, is DTGVSQNPRHKITKRGQNVTFRCDPISEHNRLYWYRQTLGQGPEFLTYFQNEAQLEKSRLLSDRFSAERPKGSFSTLEIQRTEQGDSAMYLCASSFEYTDTQYFGPGTRLTVL.

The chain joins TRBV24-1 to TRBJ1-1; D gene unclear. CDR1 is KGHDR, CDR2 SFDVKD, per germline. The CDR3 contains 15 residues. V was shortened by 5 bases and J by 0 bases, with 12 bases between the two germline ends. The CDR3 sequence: CATSGGQMMNTEAFF. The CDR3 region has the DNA TGTGCCACCAGTGGAGGGCAGATGATGAACACTGAAGCTTTCTTT.